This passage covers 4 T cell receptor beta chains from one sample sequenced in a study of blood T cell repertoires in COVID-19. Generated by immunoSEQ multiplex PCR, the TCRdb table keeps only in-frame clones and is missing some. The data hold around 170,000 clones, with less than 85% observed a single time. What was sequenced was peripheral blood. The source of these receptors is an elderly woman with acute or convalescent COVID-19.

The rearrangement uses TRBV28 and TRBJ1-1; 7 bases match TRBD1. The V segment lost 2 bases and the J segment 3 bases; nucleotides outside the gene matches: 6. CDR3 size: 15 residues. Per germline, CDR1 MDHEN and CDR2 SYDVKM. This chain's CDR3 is CASSLLHTGDTEAFF. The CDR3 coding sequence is TGTGCCAGCAGTTTACTCCACACAGGGGACACTGAAGCTTTCTTT.

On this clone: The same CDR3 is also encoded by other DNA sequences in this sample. CDR3 sequence reads: CASSFGQGGNQPQHF. In DNA form, the CDR3 reads TGTGCCAGCAGCTTTGGCCAGGGCGGCAATCAGCCCCAGCATTTT. V usage is TRBV7-9 and J usage is TRBJ1-5; D might be TRBD1 (5 bases). Germline CDR1 and CDR2: SEHNR and FQNEAQ (reference sequence). With 3 bases removed from V and 2 bases from J, the gap between germline ends came to 11 bases. The CDR3 has 15 residues.

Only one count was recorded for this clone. CDR3 nucleotide sequence: TGTGCCAGCAGTCGCAATCAGGCATTCTATGGCTACACCTTC. This sequence encodes CASSRNQAFYGYTF. The chain has TRBV6-2 or TRBV6-3 and TRBJ1-2; no reliable D call. V shed 5 bases and J shed 4 bases, with 14 bases lying between them. CDR1 and CDR2 (germline): MNHEY, SVGEGT. There are 14 residues in the CDR3.

The CDR3 spells CASSQEPPSTGDLYEQYF. CDR3 DNA sequence: TGTGCCAGCAGCCAAGAGCCCCCCTCGACAGGGGATCTCTACGAGCAGTACTTC. The V and J genes are TRBV4-2 and TRBJ2-7; 8 nucleotides align to TRBD1. Germline CDR1 LGHNA, CDR2 YNFKEQ. The V segment lost 0 bases and the J segment 3 bases; nucleotides outside the gene matches: 13. The CDR3 length is 18 residues.